This T cell receptor (beta chain) was documented in a study of Tregs in tolerant kidney transplant recipients. Across the study: The nonmyeloablative bone marrow transplants came from related graft donors, with transient mixed chimerism.

Germline assignment: CDR1 KGHSH and CDR2 LQKENI. V was pared by 1 base and J by 5 bases, with 9 bases between. This CDR3 is built from 13 residues. For this clone: Its antigen remains unidentified.

The assay was immunoSEQ multiplex PCR, and TCRdb's table has in-frame clones only and misses some. The sample records around 63,000 clones, roughly 88% being singletons. Findings and caveats of the study: The small number of patients limits these findings pending further validation.

This sample comprised Tregs from blood, obtained before the transplant. The TCR originated in a human donor who received a combined kidney and bone marrow transplant. This chain uses TRBV18 with TRBJ2-7, with D possibly TRBD2 on 6 matching bases. This CDR3 is CASSPRWGDEQYF. In DNA, the CDR3 is TGTGCCAGCTCACCACGCTGGGGGGACGAGCAGTACTTC.